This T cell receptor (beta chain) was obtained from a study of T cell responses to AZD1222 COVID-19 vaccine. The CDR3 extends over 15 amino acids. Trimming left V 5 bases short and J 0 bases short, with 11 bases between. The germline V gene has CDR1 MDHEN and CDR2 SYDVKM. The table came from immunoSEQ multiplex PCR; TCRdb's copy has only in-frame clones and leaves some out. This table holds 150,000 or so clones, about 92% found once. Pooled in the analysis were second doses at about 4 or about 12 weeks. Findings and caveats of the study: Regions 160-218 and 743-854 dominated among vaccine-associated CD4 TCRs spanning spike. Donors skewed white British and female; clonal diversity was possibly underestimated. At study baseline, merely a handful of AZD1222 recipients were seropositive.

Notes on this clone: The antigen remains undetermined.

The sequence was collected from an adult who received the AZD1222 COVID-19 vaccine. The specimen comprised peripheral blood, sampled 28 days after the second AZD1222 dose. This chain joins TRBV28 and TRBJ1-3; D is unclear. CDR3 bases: TGTGCCAGCAGTCTCCAAGGTATCTCTGGAAACACCATATATTTT. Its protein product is CASSLQGISGNTIYF.